These 25 T cell receptor beta chains share one sample of origin, sequenced in a study of vaccination and CD4 T cells after COVID-19. These receptors lack a known antigen. Cultured CD4+ T cells had their DNA profiled by the Oncomine TCR Beta short-read assay. Each CDR3 protein is one row after TCRdb ran MiXCR on the PCR reads. Among more than 10,000 distinct CDR3 sequences, less than 25% were seen once, and the ten largest hold about 12%. The treatment: approximately nine-day PBMC culture with coronavirus spike peptide pools or control peptides (ViraFEST assay). This specimen consisted of CD4+ T cells from blood, cultured in vitro, obtained after SARS-CoV-2 vaccination. The source is a human donor who had recovered from COVID-19.

This clonotype turned up a few times. J is TRBJ2-7 and V is TRBV11-2, with TRBD2 matching 10 bases. Germline V lookup: CDR1 SGHAT, CDR2 FQNNGV. Unmatched junction bases numbered 0, after V lost 0 bases and J lost 1 base. CDR3 length: 15 amino acids. Here the CDR3 DNA reads TGTGCCAGCAGCTTAGAACTAGCGGGGTCCTACGAGCAGTACTTC. The encoded protein is CASSLELAGSYEQYF. Complete variable domain (other parts from reference TRBV11-2 and TRBJ2-7): EAGVAQSPRYKIIEKRQSVAFWCNPISGHATLYWYQQILGQGPKLLIQFQNNGVVDDSQLPKDRFSAERLKGVDSTLKIQPAKLEDSAVYLCASSLELAGSYEQYFGPGTRLTVT.

V and J are TRBV5-1 and TRBJ1-1; D ambiguous. Deletions cut 0 bases from V and 0 bases from J, with 9 bases between. CDR1 is SGHRS and CDR2 is YFSETQ in the germline V gene. The CDR3 has 15 amino acids. This CDR3 reads CASSLGGDLNTEAFF. DNA of the CDR3: TGCGCCAGCAGCTTGGGTGGCGATCTGAACACTGAAGCTTTCTTT.

The chain joins TRBV7-9 to TRBJ1-1, with D possibly TRBD1 on 6 matching bases. The CDR3 has 14 amino acids. V was cut by 5 bases and J by 1 base, with 11 bases left in between. Germline assignment: CDR1 SEHNR and CDR2 FQNEAQ (reference sequence). The CDR3 DNA follows: TGTGCCAGCAGCCCCACAGGGCCGAACACTGAAGCTTTCTTT. It specifies CASSPTGPNTEAFF. The whole variable domain, remainder taken from reference TRBV7-9 and TRBJ1-1, is DTGVSQNPRHKITKRGQNVTFRCDPISEHNRLYWYRQTLGQGPEFLTYFQNEAQLEKSRLLSDRFSAERPKGSFSTLEIQRTEQGDSAMYLCASSPTGPNTEAFFGQGTRLTVV.

The chain has TRBV6-4 and TRBJ2-3; D not certain. Trimming cost V 4 bases and J 2 bases, with 7 bases left between them. The CDR3 consists of 13 residues. In germline, CDR1 is MRHNA, CDR2 SNTAGT. CDR3 DNA sequence: TGTGCCAGCAGTGTGACTCCCACAGATACGCAGTATTTT. This codes for CASSVTPTDTQYF.

The chain links TRBV30 to TRBJ1-5; 8 bases match TRBD1. J lost 6 bases, V lost 5 bases, and 3 bases had no gene match. Germline V gene sequence: CDR1 GTSNPN, CDR2 SVGIG (reference sequence). The CDR3 consists of 12 residues. CDR3 amino acids: CAWSQGAQPQHF. The CDR3, as DNA: TGTGCCTGGTCCCAGGGGGCTCAGCCCCAGCATTTT.

The chain employs TRBV7-2 and TRBJ2-4, with a weak D call TRBD1 (5 bases). CDR1 SGHTA and CDR2 FQGNSA come from the germline V gene. Trimming shortened V by 5 bases and J by 0 bases, and 20 bases separated the two germline ends. CDR3 length: 18 residues. CDR3 sequence (DNA): TGTGCCAGCAGCCCACAGGATTGGAAACCCTTAGCCAAAAACATTCAGTACTTC. Protein sequence: CASSPQDWKPLAKNIQYF. The complete variable domain, with remaining parts taken from reference TRBV7-2 and TRBJ2-4, reads GAGVSQSPSNKVTEKGKDVELRCDPISGHTALYWYRQSLGQGLEFLIYFQGNSAPDKSGLPSDRFSAERTGGSVSTLTIQRTQQEDSAVYLCASSPQDWKPLAKNIQYFGAGTRLSVL.

This clonotype was seen more than once but under ten times. V usage is TRBV19 and J usage is TRBJ2-3, with no clear D. CDR1 and CDR2 from the germline V gene are LNHDA and SQIVND (reference sequence). Trimming removed 4 bases at V and 2 bases at J, with 13 bases between. This CDR3 is built from 15 residues. The CDR3, as DNA: TGTGCCAGTAGTAAGACGGACGGTTACACAGATACGCAGTATTTT. This encodes CASSKTDGYTDTQYF.

The rearrangement joins TRBV7-9 to TRBJ2-1; D call uncertain. Per germline, CDR1 SEHNR and CDR2 FQNEAQ (reference sequence). V shed 8 bases and J shed 7 bases, with 12 bases lying between them. The CDR3 length is 12 residues. The CDR3 bases are TGTGCCAGCGACCCCCTTCGTAATGAGCAGTTCTTC. Residues: CASDPLRNEQFF.

The V and J genes are TRBV4-2 and TRBJ2-1, with 14 bases matching TRBD2. V gave up 3 bases and J gave up 7 bases; unmatched junction bases: 8. The CDR3 runs to 17 residues. Germline CDR1 reads LGHNA; CDR2 reads YNFKEQ. The CDR3 loop reads CASSQGTGTSGSNEQFF. The CDR3 nucleotides are TGTGCCAGCAGCCAGGGAACCGGGACTAGCGGGAGTAATGAGCAGTTCTTC.

This clonotype was counted between two and nine times. This chain uses TRBV19 with TRBJ2-2; TRBD2 matches 7 bases. This CDR3 is 15 amino acids long. Germline CDR1 and CDR2: LNHDA and SQIVND (reference sequence). V lost 2 bases to trimming and J lost 5 bases; unmatched junction nucleotides: 5. This CDR3 reads CASSILAEATGELFF. For the CDR3, the DNA is TGTGCCAGTAGTATACTAGCGGAAGCAACCGGGGAGCTGTTTTTT.

The V and J genes are TRBV11-1 and TRBJ2-1; a weak D match, TRBD1 (6 bases). Germline loops: CDR1 SGHAT, CDR2 FQDESV (reference sequence). With 5 bases removed from V and 4 bases from J, the gap between germline ends came to 15 bases. The CDR3 runs to 15 residues. The CDR3: CASSPQGTVYNEQFF. The CDR3 region has the DNA TGTGCCAGCAGCCCACAGGGAACCGTTTACAATGAGCAGTTCTTC.

The V gene is TRBV4-3, the J gene TRBJ1-4; no reliable D call. This CDR3 has 15 residues. Between the trimmed V and J ends, which lost 6 bases and 8 bases, there was a span of 19 bases. Germline V lookup: CDR1 LGHNA, CDR2 YSLEER. CDR3 sequence: CASSPVGRGVEKLFF. The CDR3, as DNA: TGCGCCAGCAGTCCGGTGGGAAGAGGTGTGGAAAAACTGTTTTTT.

The chain combines TRBV28 with TRBJ2-3, with TRBD1 matching over 10 bases. With V trimmed by 1 base and J by 5 bases, 12 bases remained unmatched. The CDR3 totals 18 residues. Germline assignment: CDR1 MDHEN and CDR2 SYDVKM. CDR3 protein: CASSLSNYSDRGGDTQYF. In nucleotides, the CDR3 is TGTGCCAGCAGTTTATCTAACTACTCGGACAGGGGGGGAGATACGCAGTATTTT.

CDR3 protein: CASSRTGTGANQPQHF. The CDR3 DNA is TGTGCCAGCTCACGTACCGGGACAGGGGCGAATCAGCCCCAGCATTTT. The chain joins TRBV18 to TRBJ1-5; the match to TRBD1 covers 10 bases. Germline lookup yields CDR1 KGHSH and CDR2 LQKENI. This CDR3 is 16 amino acids long. The V and J ends lost 4 bases and 4 bases, in that order; junction bases with no gene match: 7.

The J gene is TRBJ1-2, the V gene TRBV28; D is unclear. This CDR3 comprises 11 residues. V lost 7 bases to trimming and J lost 8 bases, with 11 bases between them. CDR1 is MDHEN, CDR2 SYDVKM, per germline. The CDR3 protein is CASIANEGYTF. The CDR3 DNA reads TGTGCCAGCATCGCAAATGAAGGCTACACCTTC.

This chain uses TRBV18 with TRBJ2-7, with D perhaps given as TRBD1 or TRBD2 (5 bases each). Germline V CDR1 and CDR2: KGHSH, LQKENI. The CDR3 extends over 14 amino acids. V lost 1 base and J 3 bases, leaving 10 bases between the germline ends. The CDR3, as DNA: TGTGCCAGCTCACCACGAGGGGTGGGCTACGAGCAGTACTTC. Amino acids: CASSPRGVGYEQYF.

The chain employs TRBV4-2 and TRBJ1-4, with 7 bases that match TRBD1. Germline assignment: CDR1 LGHNA and CDR2 YNFKEQ. This CDR3 is built from 14 residues. V gave up 0 bases and J gave up 10 bases; unmatched junction bases: 5. In DNA form, the CDR3 reads TGTGCCAGCAGCCAAGATAGGGGGCAGGTAAAACTGTTTTTT. The encoded protein is CASSQDRGQVKLFF.

This chain links TRBV29-1 with TRBJ2-5; 10 bases fit TRBD2. After removal of 3 bases from V and 7 bases from J, the junction contained 8 bases not matched to a gene. Looked up from germline, CDR1 is SQVTM and CDR2 is ANQGSEA. The CDR3 loop spans 14 amino acids. The CDR3 bases are TGCAGCGTTGATCCAGCGGGAGGGCGGGGGACCCAGTACTTC. This sequence encodes CSVDPAGGRGTQYF. The full variable domain, rest sourced from reference TRBV29-1 and TRBJ2-5, is SAVISQKPSRDICQRGTSLTIQCQVDSQVTMMFWYRQQPGQSLTLIATANQGSEATYESGFVIDKFPISRPNLTFSTLTVSNMSPEDSSIYLCSVDPAGGRGTQYFGPGTRLLVL.

This clonotype turned up a few times. The J gene is TRBJ1-2, the V gene TRBV28, with D possibly being TRBD1 (6 bases). The CDR3 contains 16 residues. V was cut by 6 bases and J by 2 bases, with 19 bases left in between. Germline CDR1 reads MDHEN; CDR2 reads SYDVKM. CDR3 sequence: CASSRPPGAPNYGYTF. The CDR3 DNA is TGTGCCAGCAGCCGTCCGCCGGGGGCGCCCAACTATGGCTACACCTTC.

The rearrangement joins TRBV18 to TRBJ2-3; possibly TRBD1 for D (6 bases). The CDR3 has 13 residues. Trimming shortened V by 4 bases and J by 1 base, and 6 bases separated the two germline ends. Germline V CDR1 and CDR2: KGHSH, LQKENI. The CDR3, as DNA: TGTGCCAGCTCACGGACAGGCACAGATACGCAGTATTTT. It specifies CASSRTGTDTQYF.

The chain is built from TRBV6-1 and TRBJ2-7; D gene uncertain. The CDR3 contains 11 residues. Germline assignment: CDR1 MNHNS and CDR2 SASEGT. Trimming took off 3 bases at V and 7 bases at J, with 7 bases between the two ends. The CDR3 loop reads CASSERWEQYF. In DNA, the CDR3 is TGTGCCAGCAGTGAGAGGTGGGAGCAGTACTTC.

In this sample, this clonotype turned up a few times. The J gene is TRBJ2-1, the V gene TRBV6-1, with TRBD1 as a possible D gene (6 bases). The V and J ends lost 10 bases and 6 bases respectively, with 16 bases between them. This CDR3 spans 13 amino acids. Germline V gene lookup returns CDR1 MNHNS and CDR2 SASEGT. The CDR3 nucleotides read TGTGCCATAGGGGGTACGGTCGTCAATGAGCAGTTCTTC. Translated, it gives CAIGGTVVNEQFF.

By frequency in the sample, this clonotype is medium-sized. The chain carries TRBV20-1 and TRBJ1-5, with D possibly matching TRBD1 (6 bases). Trimming shortened V by 5 bases and J by 5 bases, and 13 bases separated the two germline ends. The germline CDR1 and CDR2 sequences are DFQATT and SNEGSKA (reference sequence). This CDR3 contains 13 residues. This CDR3 reads CSAGGQWDQPQHF. DNA of the CDR3: TGCAGTGCTGGCGGACAGTGGGATCAGCCCCAGCATTTT.

This clonotype has a handful of counts. J is TRBJ1-6 and V is TRBV10-3, with 10 positions matching TRBD1. The CDR3 loop spans 16 amino acids. Trimming cost V 5 bases and J 4 bases; bases outside gene matches: 5. Germline assignment: CDR1 ENHRY and CDR2 SYGVKD. CDR3 sequence: CAISPGQGGYNSPLHF. CDR3 DNA sequence: TGTGCCATCAGTCCCGGACAGGGGGGATATAATTCACCCCTCCACTTT.

This sequence joins TRBV20-1 and TRBJ1-4; 7 nucleotides agree with TRBD1. Trimming removed 1 base from V and 8 bases from J; junction bases left unmatched: 4. CDR3 length: 13 amino acids. The germline CDR1 and CDR2 sequences are DFQATT and SNEGSKA (reference sequence). The CDR3 nucleotides are TGCAGTGCTAGAGCGGGCAGGGGGGAAAAACTGTTTTTT. The encoded protein is CSARAGRGEKLFF.